The present T cell receptor (beta chain) was sequenced within a study of cytomegalovirus exposure and HLA in healthy donors. The CDR3 spans 16 residues. J was trimmed by 5 bases and V by 1 base; bases with no gene match: 11. In germline, CDR1 is SEHNR, CDR2 FQNEAQ (reference sequence). Vbeta (60) and Jbeta (13) primers were used in the PCR. Assay: immunoSEQ multiplex PCR; the TCRdb copy retains only in-frame clones and omits some. This table holds 35,000 to 50,000 clones, 68% found once. The study, taken as a whole, reports: The only immune exposure information that was available was CMV serostatus. According to a later analysis, donors in an Asian-associated ancestry cluster reportedly had fewer N-insertions than the approximately 670-donor mean. The study reported that TCR beta sequences accurately predicted HLA-A and HLA-B alleles in most subjects.

In nominal health when sampled, donors likely had unrecorded immune exposures nonetheless. On this clone itself: Its antigen is unidentified.

Sequenced material: PBMCs. This chain links TRBV7-9 with TRBJ2-7; 7 bases line up with TRBD2. The origin of this receptor is a man in his forties or fifties in good health and CMV-seronegative. CDR3 nucleotide sequence: TGTGCCAGCAGCTTAGTCGGGGGGACCCAAGGGAACGAGCAGTACTTC. This translates into CASSLVGGTQGNEQYF.